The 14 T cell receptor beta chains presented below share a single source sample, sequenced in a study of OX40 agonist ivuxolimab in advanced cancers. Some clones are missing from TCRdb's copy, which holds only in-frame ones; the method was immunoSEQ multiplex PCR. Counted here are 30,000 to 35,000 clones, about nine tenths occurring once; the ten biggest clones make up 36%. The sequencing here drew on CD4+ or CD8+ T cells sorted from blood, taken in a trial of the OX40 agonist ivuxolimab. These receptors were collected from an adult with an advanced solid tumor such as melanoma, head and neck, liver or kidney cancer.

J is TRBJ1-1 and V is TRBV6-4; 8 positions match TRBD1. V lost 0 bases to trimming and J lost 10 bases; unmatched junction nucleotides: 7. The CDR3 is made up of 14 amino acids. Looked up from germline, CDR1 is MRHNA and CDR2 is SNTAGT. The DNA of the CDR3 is TGTGCCAGCAGTGACTCAGGGACAGGATCGGTAGCTTTCTTT. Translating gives CASSDSGTGSVAFF.

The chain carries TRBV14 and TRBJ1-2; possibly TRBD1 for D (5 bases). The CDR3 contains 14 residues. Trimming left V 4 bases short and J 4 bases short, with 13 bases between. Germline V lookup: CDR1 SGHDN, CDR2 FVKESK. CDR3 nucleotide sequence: TGTGCCAGCAGCCTGTCCCCTGGGGCCTATGGCTACACCTTC. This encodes CASSLSPGAYGYTF.

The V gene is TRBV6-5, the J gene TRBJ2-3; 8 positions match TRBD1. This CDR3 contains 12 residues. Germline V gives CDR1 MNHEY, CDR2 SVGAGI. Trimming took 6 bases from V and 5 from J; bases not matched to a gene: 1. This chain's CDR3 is CASSDRGDTQYF. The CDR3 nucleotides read TGTGCCAGCAGCGACAGGGGAGATACGCAGTATTTT.

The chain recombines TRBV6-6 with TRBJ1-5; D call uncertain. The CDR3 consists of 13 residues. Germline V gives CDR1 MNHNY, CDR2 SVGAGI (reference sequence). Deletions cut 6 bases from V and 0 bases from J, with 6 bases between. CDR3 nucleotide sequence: TGTGCCAGCAGGCCCCATAGCAATCAGCCCCAGCATTTT. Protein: CASRPHSNQPQHF.

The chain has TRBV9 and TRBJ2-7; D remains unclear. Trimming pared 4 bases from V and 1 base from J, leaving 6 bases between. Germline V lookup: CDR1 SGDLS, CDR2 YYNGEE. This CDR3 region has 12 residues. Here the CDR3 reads CASSSQSYEQYF. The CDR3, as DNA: TGTGCCAGCAGCTCCCAGTCCTACGAGCAGTACTTC.

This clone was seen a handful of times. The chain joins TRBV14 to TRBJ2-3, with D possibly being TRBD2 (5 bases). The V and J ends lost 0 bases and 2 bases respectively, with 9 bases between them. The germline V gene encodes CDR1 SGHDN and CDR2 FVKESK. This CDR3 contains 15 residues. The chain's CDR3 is CASSQDHGNTDTQYF. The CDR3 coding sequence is TGTGCCAGCAGCCAAGATCACGGGAACACAGATACGCAGTATTTT.

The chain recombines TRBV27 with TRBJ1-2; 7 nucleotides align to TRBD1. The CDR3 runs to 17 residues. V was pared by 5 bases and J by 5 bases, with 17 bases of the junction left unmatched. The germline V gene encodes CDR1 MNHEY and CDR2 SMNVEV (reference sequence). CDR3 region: CASSGTDREGVFYGYTF. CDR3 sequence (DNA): TGTGCCAGCAGTGGAACTGACAGGGAGGGAGTTTTTTATGGCTACACCTTC.

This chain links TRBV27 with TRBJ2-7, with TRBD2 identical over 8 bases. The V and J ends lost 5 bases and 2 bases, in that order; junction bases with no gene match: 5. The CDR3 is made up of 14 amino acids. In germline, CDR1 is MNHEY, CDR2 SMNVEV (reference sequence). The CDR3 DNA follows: TGTGCCAGCAGTCCCCTGACTAGCGCCTACGAGCAGTACTTC. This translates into CASSPLTSAYEQYF.

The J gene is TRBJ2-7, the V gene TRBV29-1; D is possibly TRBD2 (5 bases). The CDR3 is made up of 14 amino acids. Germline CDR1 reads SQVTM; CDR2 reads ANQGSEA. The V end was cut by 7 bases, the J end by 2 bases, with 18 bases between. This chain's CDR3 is CSAEGPEPPYEQYF. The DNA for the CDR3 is TGCAGCGCCGAGGGTCCTGAACCCCCCTACGAGCAGTACTTC.

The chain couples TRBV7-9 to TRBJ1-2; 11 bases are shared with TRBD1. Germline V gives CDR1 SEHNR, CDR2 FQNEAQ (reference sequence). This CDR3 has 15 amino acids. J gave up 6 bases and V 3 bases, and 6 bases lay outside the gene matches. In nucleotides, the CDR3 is TGTGCCAGCAGCTTGGTCGGGACAGGGGGAAATGGCTACACCTTC. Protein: CASSLVGTGGNGYTF.

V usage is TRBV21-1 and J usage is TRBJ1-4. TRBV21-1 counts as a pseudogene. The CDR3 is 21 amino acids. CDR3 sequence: CASSKDPGPHRVAETNEKLFF. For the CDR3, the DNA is TGTGCCAGCAGCAAAGACCCTGGGCCGCATAGAGTCGCGGAAACTAATGAAAAACTGTTTTTT.

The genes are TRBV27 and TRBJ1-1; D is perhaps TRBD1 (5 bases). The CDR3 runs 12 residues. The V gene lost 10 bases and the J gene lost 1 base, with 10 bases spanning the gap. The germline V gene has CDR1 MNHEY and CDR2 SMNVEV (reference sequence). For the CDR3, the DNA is TGTGCCACCGGGACGGGGAACACTGAAGCTTTCTTT. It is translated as CATGTGNTEAFF.

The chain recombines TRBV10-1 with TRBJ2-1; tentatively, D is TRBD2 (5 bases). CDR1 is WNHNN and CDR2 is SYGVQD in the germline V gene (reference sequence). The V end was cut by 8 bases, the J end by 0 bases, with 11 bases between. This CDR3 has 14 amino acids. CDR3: CASAPSRSYNEQFF. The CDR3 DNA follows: TGCGCCAGCGCCCCTAGCCGCTCCTACAATGAGCAGTTCTTC.

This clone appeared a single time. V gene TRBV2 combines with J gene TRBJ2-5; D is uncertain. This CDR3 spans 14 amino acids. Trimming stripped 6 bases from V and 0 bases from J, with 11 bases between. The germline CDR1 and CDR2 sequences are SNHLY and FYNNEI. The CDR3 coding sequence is TGTGCCAGCAGAGAGGACGCCAACCAAGAGACCCAGTACTTC. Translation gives CASREDANQETQYF.